A selection of T cell receptor beta chains follows, all from one sample in a study of blood T cells in healthy people across ages. Using its own MiXCR run on the 5' RACE reads, TCRdb lists one record per CDR3 protein. The sample yields fewer than 800,000 distinct CDR3 sequences, roughly 21% seen once. Sequencing used blood. The receptors here all came from a man aged 70 or older in good health. Each CDR3 is given with its conserved first and last residue. Fields, in order: V gene, clone size, D gene, CDR3 length, J gene, CDR3 DNA, CDR3 protein. A D gene is named only where the DNA matches it firmly. The size entry is marked missing in some rows and otherwise reads once, few, many or a size class.

TRBV3-1	.	.	15	TRBJ1-3	TGTGCCAGCAGCCAAGAGCGCATGGGTGGAAACACCATATATTTT	CASSQERMGGNTIYF
TRBV18	few	.	16	TRBJ2-1	TGTGCCAGCTCACCCCCGCTAGTACCCTCCTACAATGAGCAGTTCTTC	CASSPPLVPSYNEQFF
TRBV29-1	.	.	16	TRBJ2-5	TGCAGCGTTGATCCCCAAACAGGGCGATCTCAAGAGACCCAGTACTTC	CSVDPQTGRSQETQYF
TRBV20-1	.	.	11	TRBJ2-7	TGCAGTCCAAAGGGTCTTTACGAGCAGTACTTC	CSPKGLYEQYF
TRBV29-1	.	.	15	TRBJ2-5	TGCAGCGTTGAGCCCGGGAGCTTAATCCAAGAGACCCAGTACTTC	CSVEPGSLIQETQYF
TRBV5-5	.	TRBD2	15	TRBJ2-1	TGTGCCAGCAGCTTGGTGGAGCGGGGCTACAATGAGCAGTTCTTC	CASSLVERGYNEQFF
TRBV20-1	few	.	14	TRBJ2-6	TGCAGTGCTAGTCGTCGGACAGGGGCCAACGTCCTGACTTTC	CSASRRTGANVLTF
TRBV24-1	.	TRBD2	15	TRBJ2-3	TGTGCCACCACCGGGACTAGCGGGAGTCGAGATACGCAGTATTTT	CATTGTSGSRDTQYF
TRBV29-1	.	TRBD1	16	TRBJ1-2	TGCAGCGTTGATTCGGCTCAGGGGGCGGAAAGCTATGGCTACACCTTC	CSVDSAQGAESYGYTF
TRBV20-1	.	TRBD1	13	TRBJ1-2	TGCAGTGCTACTCGGACAGGGTACTATGGCTACACCTTC	CSATRTGYYGYTF
TRBV29-1	.	TRBD1	14	TRBJ1-1	TGCAGCGTTGGGAGACAGGGGGCTGGCACTGAAGCTTTCTTT	CSVGRQGAGTEAFF
TRBV21-1	few	.	15	TRBJ2-7	TGTGCCAGCAGCCATCCGGGACAAAACCCCTACGAGCAGTACTTC	CASSHPGQNPYEQYF
TRBV7-8	once	.	16	TRBJ2-3	TGTGCCAGCAGCTTATATGCGGGGAAACCAGCAGATACGCAGTATTTT	CASSLYAGKPADTQYF
TRBV5-1	.	TRBD1	14	TRBJ2-5	TGCGCCAGCAGCTCGGGGACAGTAGAAGAGACCCAGTACTTC	CASSSGTVEETQYF
TRBV3-1	few	.	14	TRBJ2-7	TGTGCCAGCAGCCGTACCGGGGCGAGAGGGGAGCAGTACTTC	CASSRTGARGEQYF
TRBV20-1	.	TRBD1	14	TRBJ2-1	TGCAGTGCTAGAGCTCGGACAGGGGACAATGAGCAGTTCTTC	CSARARTGDNEQFF
TRBV27	.	.	14	TRBJ1-1	TGTGCCAGCAGTTTTGTTGGAATGGGGGCTGAAGCTTTCTTT	CASSFVGMGAEAFF
TRBV7-2	.	.	12	TRBJ2-7	TGTGCCAGAAACCGGGGTTCCTACGAGCAGTACTTC	CARNRGSYEQYF
TRBV20-1	few	TRBD2	17	TRBJ2-1	TGCAGTGCTAGTTTATCGACTAGCGGGGGGAGTCCTAATGAGCAGTTCTTC	CSASLSTSGGSPNEQFF
TRBV7-9	.	.	15	TRBJ2-1	TGTGCCAGCAGCTTACCAGCGGTGAGCTACAATGAGCAGTTCTTC	CASSLPAVSYNEQFF
TRBV27	few	.	15	TRBJ2-6	TGTGCCAGCAGTGATGTTTATTCTGGGGCCAACGTCCTGACTTTC	CASSDVYSGANVLTF